The 7 T cell receptor beta chains in this list originate from one sample, sequenced in a study of identical twins. MiXCR, run by TCRdb on the 5' RACE reads, gives a single entry per CDR3 protein. Of roughly 290,000 distinct CDR3 sequences in the sample, around 8.8% are singletons; the top ten hold less than 2.5%. The data were also submitted as part of a second study, on yellow fever vaccine responses in identical twins.

The sample was memory (CD45RO+) T cells sorted from blood. The receptors originated from a woman aged 18-30 years in good health.

This clonotype was seen a few times. The V and J genes are TRBV9 and TRBJ2-1, with 12 bases lining up with TRBD1. Unmatched junction bases numbered 7, after V lost 3 bases and J lost 9 bases. Germline V gene data show CDR1 as SGDLS and CDR2 as YYNGEE. The CDR3 is 15 amino acids. CDR3 sequence reads: CASSATGTGGTEQFF. The CDR3 nucleotides are TGTGCCAGCAGCGCTACCGGGACAGGGGGCACTGAGCAGTTCTTC.

A few counts support this clonotype. The chain joins TRBV5-6 to TRBJ2-5; TRBD2 aligns across 9 bases. The CDR3 length is 16 residues. Germline CDR1 SGHDT, CDR2 YYEEEE. The V segment lost 4 bases and the J segment 4 bases; nucleotides outside the gene matches: 11. The chain's CDR3 is CASSSRSGGPRETQYF. CDR3 in DNA: TGTGCCAGCAGCAGCCGCAGCGGGGGGCCGCGAGAGACCCAGTACTTC.

The table lists this clonotype with many counts. The chain couples TRBV12-3 or TRBV12-4 to TRBJ2-1; D unresolved. V shed 6 bases and J shed 7 bases, with 10 bases lying between them. This CDR3 region has 12 residues. The CDR3 DNA reads TGTGCCAGCAGCCCCGGTCGGAATGAGCAGTTCTTC. The encoded protein is CASSPGRNEQFF.

This clonotype came up many times. The chain combines TRBV2 with TRBJ2-1; TRBD1 matches 8 bases. With 7 bases clipped from V and 8 bases from J, the junction kept 10 bases outside the gene matches. Germline assignment: CDR1 SNHLY and CDR2 FYNNEI. The CDR3 spans 14 residues. Here the CDR3 reads CASKPRTGIDEQFF. The DNA for the CDR3 is TGTGCCAGCAAACCGCGGACAGGGATCGATGAGCAGTTCTTC.

This clonotype showed up just a few times. This sequence joins TRBV20-1 and TRBJ2-7; D not resolved. V was pared by 3 bases and J by 4 bases, with 16 bases between. Germline CDR1 reads DFQATT; CDR2 reads SNEGSKA (reference sequence). The CDR3 has 14 amino acids. The CDR3 loop reads CSARSGRYPYEQYF. The CDR3 DNA follows: TGCAGTGCTAGGTCCGGGCGGTACCCATACGAGCAGTACTTC.

This clonotype was seen many times. This CDR3 is CASSLQGPSNTGELFF. DNA of the CDR3: TGTGCCAGCAGCCTACAGGGCCCATCGAACACCGGGGAGCTGTTTTTT. This sequence joins TRBV2 and TRBJ2-2; TRBD1 might be the D (6 bases). The V gene's germline CDR1 is SNHLY and CDR2 FYNNEI. V lost 6 bases and J lost 0, with 14 bases in between. The CDR3 covers 16 residues. Full variable domain (missing parts from reference TRBV2 and TRBJ2-2): EPEVTQTPSHQVTQMGQEVILRCVPISNHLYFYWYRQILGQKVEFLVSFYNNEISEKSEIFDDQFSVERPDGSNFTLKIRSTKLEDSAMYFCASSLQGPSNTGELFFGEGSRLTVL.

This clonotype was detected ten times or more. CDR3 in amino acids: CASSEAGTDHTDTQYF. Here the CDR3 DNA reads TGTGCCAGCAGTGAGGCCGGGACAGACCACACAGATACGCAGTATTTT. The V call is TRBV6-4, the J call TRBJ2-3, with TRBD1 matching 7 bases. This CDR3 has 16 residues. From germline, CDR1 is MRHNA and CDR2 SNTAGT. Trimming took 3 bases from V and 2 from J; bases not matched to a gene: 8.